This TCR beta chain was recovered during a study of cytomegalovirus exposure and HLA in healthy donors. Whole-study findings and limits: Several of the most significant clusters were apparently associated with common viral pathogens in a later analysis.

Comment on this clone: Its antigen is still unknown.

In the PCR, 60 Vbeta and 13 Jbeta primers were used. The method was immunoSEQ multiplex PCR; TCRdb's version includes in-frame clones alone and lacks a portion of them. Of around 100,000 clones listed, around 82% are singletons. V was pared by 3 bases and J by 4 bases, with 6 bases of the junction left unmatched. Germline lookup yields CDR1 MNHEY and CDR2 SVGAGI. The CDR3 sequence is 14 residues long. This sequence joins TRBV6-5 and TRBJ2-7; 7 bases line up with TRBD1. The sequenced sample consisted of PBMCs. The receptor was derived from a woman between 45 and 65 years old in good health and CMV-seropositive. CDR3: CASSYRGLSYEQYF. CDR3 in DNA: TGTGCCAGCAGTTATAGGGGGCTCTCTTACGAGCAGTACTTC.